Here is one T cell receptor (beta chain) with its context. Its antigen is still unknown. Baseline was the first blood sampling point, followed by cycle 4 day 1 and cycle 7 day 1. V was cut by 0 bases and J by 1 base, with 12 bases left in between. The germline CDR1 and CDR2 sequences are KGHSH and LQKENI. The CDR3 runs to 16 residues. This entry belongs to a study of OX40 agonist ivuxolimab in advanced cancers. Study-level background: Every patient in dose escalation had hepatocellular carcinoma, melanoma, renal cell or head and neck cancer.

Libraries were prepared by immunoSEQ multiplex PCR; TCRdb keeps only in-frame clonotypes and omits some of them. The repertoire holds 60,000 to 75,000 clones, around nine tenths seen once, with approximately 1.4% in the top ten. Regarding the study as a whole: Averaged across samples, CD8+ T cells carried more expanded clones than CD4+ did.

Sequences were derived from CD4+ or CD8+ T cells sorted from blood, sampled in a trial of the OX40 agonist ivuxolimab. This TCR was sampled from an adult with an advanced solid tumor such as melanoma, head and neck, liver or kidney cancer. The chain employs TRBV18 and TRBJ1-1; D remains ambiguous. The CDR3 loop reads CASSPPSRPQNTEAFF. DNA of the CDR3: TGTGCCAGCTCACCACCGTCCCGCCCCCAGAACACTGAAGCTTTCTTT.